A single sample is the source of the 32 T cell receptor beta chains below, sequenced in a study of CD4+ T cells in melanoma. The data were produced by immunoSEQ multiplex PCR, yet TCRdb's version contains in-frame clones alone and is incomplete. The data show about 55,000 clones, roughly 69% seen once. The source material was tumor tissue. The receptors were gathered from a human donor with melanoma.

The chain links TRBV7-9 to TRBJ2-1; D unresolved. Germline assignment: CDR1 SEHNR and CDR2 FQNEAQ (reference sequence). Deletions cut 3 bases from V and 4 bases from J, with 13 bases between. This CDR3 is built from 15 residues. This chain's CDR3 is CASSFYQSTYNEQFF. CDR3 nucleotides: TGTGCCAGCAGCTTCTACCAATCTACATACAATGAGCAGTTCTTC.

The chain joins TRBV5-1 to TRBJ2-5; D is ambiguous. The CDR3 runs 13 residues. In germline, CDR1 is SGHRS, CDR2 YFSETQ. V gave up 0 bases and J gave up 5 bases, with 8 bases separating them. The CDR3 loop reads CASSLALWETQYF. CDR3 bases: TGCGCCAGCAGCTTGGCGCTGTGGGAGACCCAGTACTTC.

This chain joins TRBV11-2 and TRBJ1-6; D is ambiguous. Germline V gene sequence: CDR1 SGHAT, CDR2 FQNNGV. V dropped 1 base and J dropped 12 bases, with 16 bases sitting between them. The CDR3 spans 15 residues. The CDR3, as DNA: TGTGCCAGCAGCTTAGTCCGTTTGGCAGGCGAACCCCTCCACTTT. It is translated as CASSLVRLAGEPLHF.

The J gene is TRBJ2-6, the V gene TRBV7-6, with 12 bases that match TRBD1. Looked up from germline, CDR1 is SGHVS and CDR2 is FNYEAQ. The CDR3 is made up of 17 amino acids. The J segment lost 2 bases and the V segment lost 5 bases, leaving 4 bases of the junction unmatched. The CDR3 here is CASSPGTGGAGANVLTF. CDR3 nucleotide sequence: TGTGCCAGCAGCCCAGGGACAGGGGGCGCTGGGGCCAACGTCCTGACTTTC.

In its sample, this clone was seen once. V usage is TRBV9 and J usage is TRBJ2-3; D unclear. Germline CDR1 SGDLS, CDR2 YYNGEE. The V end lost 0 bases, the J end lost 5 bases, and 7 bases lay between the germline ends. There are 13 residues in the CDR3. CDR3 in DNA: TGTGCCAGCAGCGTAGGCAGACTAGATACGCAGTATTTT. Encoded protein: CASSVGRLDTQYF. Full variable domain (remainder filled in from reference TRBV9 and TRBJ2-3): DSGVTQTPKHLITATGQRVTLRCSPRSGDLSVYWYQQSLDQGLQFLIQYYNGEERAKGNILERFSAQQFPDLHSELNLSSLELGDSALYFCASSVGRLDTQYFGPGTRLTVL.

This rearrangement joins TRBV15 to TRBJ2-5; the D is unclear. Germline-derived CDR1 and CDR2 are LNHNV and YYDKDF (reference sequence). The V gene lost 0 bases and the J gene lost 5 bases, with 7 bases spanning the gap. This CDR3 is built from 13 residues. In DNA, the CDR3 is TGTGCCACCAGCAGAGATCCTGAGGAGACCCAGTACTTC. Amino acids: CATSRDPEETQYF.

This sequence joins TRBV11-2 and TRBJ1-4; no reliable D call. The germline CDR1 and CDR2 sequences are SGHAT and FQNNGV. V lost 2 bases, J lost 0 bases, and 7 bases lay in between. The CDR3 contains 15 residues. The DNA of the CDR3 is TGTGCCAGCAGCTTAAGGGCGGCAACTAATGAAAAACTGTTTTTT. Residues: CASSLRAATNEKLFF.

In this sample, this clone turned up a few times. This chain connects TRBV30 to TRBJ2-1, with 7 nucleotides matching TRBD1. Germline CDR1 GTSNPN, CDR2 SVGIG (reference sequence). V shed 0 bases, J shed 7 bases, and the junction held 12 bases outside the gene matches. The CDR3 consists of 16 residues. DNA for the CDR3: TGTGCCTGGAGTGTAGTATATGTGACAGGGACAAATGAGCAGTTCTTC. Encoded protein: CAWSVVYVTGTNEQFF.

The sample holds a few counts of this clone. V usage is TRBV7-8 and J usage is TRBJ1-6; possibly TRBD1 for D (5 bases). The germline CDR1 and CDR2 sequences are SGHVS and FQNEAQ. CDR3 length: 14 residues. Deletions cut 0 bases from V and 7 bases from J, with 7 bases between. CDR3 nucleotide sequence: TGTGCCAGCAGCTTAGCGGGGGGAAATTCACCCCTCCACTTT. Its protein product is CASSLAGGNSPLHF. Based on the CDR3 plus reference TRBV7-8 and TRBJ1-6, the full variable domain is GAGVSQSPRYKVAKRGQDVALRCDPISGHVSLFWYQQALGQGPEFLTYFQNEAQLDKSGLPSDRFFAERPEGSVSTLKIQRTQQEDSAVYLCASSLAGGNSPLHFGNGTRLTVT.

The V and J genes are TRBV2 and TRBJ1-3; 8 bases map to TRBD1. The CDR3 length is 15 residues. The trim removed 5 bases at V and 0 bases at J, leaving 3 bases unmatched. Looked up from germline, CDR1 is SNHLY and CDR2 is FYNNEI. CDR3 in DNA: TGTGCCAGCAGTTATGGACAGGGCTCTGGAAACACCATATATTTT. Its protein product is CASSYGQGSGNTIYF. The full variable domain, completed using reference TRBV2 and TRBJ1-3, is EPEVTQTPSHQVTQMGQEVILRCVPISNHLYFYWYRQILGQKVEFLVSFYNNEISEKSEIFDDQFSVERPDGSNFTLKIRSTKLEDSAMYFCASSYGQGSGNTIYFGEGSWLTVV.

The chain joins TRBV9 to TRBJ2-5; D possibly uses TRBD1 or TRBD2 (5 bases each). Per the germline V gene, CDR1 is SGDLS and CDR2 is YYNGEE. The CDR3 covers 16 residues. V was trimmed by 0 bases and J by 5 bases, leaving 17 bases between them. CDR3 DNA sequence: TGTGCCAGCAGCGTAGCTTACCGGGACCCCTTGGAGACCCAGTACTTC. This codes for CASSVAYRDPLETQYF.

This chain uses TRBV30 with TRBJ1-1; D call uncertain. This CDR3 contains 15 residues. Trimming left V 4 bases short and J 7 bases short, with 22 bases between. Germline CDR1 reads GTSNPN; CDR2 reads SVGIG (reference sequence). The CDR3 region is CAWTAPSVAENEAFF. As DNA, the CDR3 is TGTGCCTGGACCGCCCCATCCGTTGCCGAAAATGAAGCTTTCTTT.

The chain uses TRBV7-9 and TRBJ2-4, with 8 positions matching TRBD1. V lost 5 bases and J lost 0; bases outside the gene matches: 9. There are 17 residues in the CDR3. Germline V gives CDR1 SEHNR, CDR2 FQNEAQ (reference sequence). CDR3 coding DNA: TGTGCCAGCAGCCCCGGGGACAGGAGGAGAGCCAAAAACATTCAGTACTTC. Encoded protein: CASSPGDRRRAKNIQYF.

The chain couples TRBV7-9 to TRBJ1-6; D unclear. Per the germline V gene, CDR1 is SEHNR and CDR2 is FQNEAQ (reference sequence). V lost 5 bases to trimming and J lost 0 bases, with 17 bases between them. The CDR3 contains 18 residues. This chain's CDR3 is CASSQDGSWSSYNSPLHF. In nucleotides, the CDR3 is TGTGCCAGCAGCCAAGACGGGAGCTGGAGCTCCTATAATTCACCCCTCCACTTT.

The CDR3 nucleotides are TGTGCCAGCAGTGAACAATTGAGGACAGATACGCAGTATTTT. This sequence encodes CASSEQLRTDTQYF. The rearrangement links TRBV2 to TRBJ2-3; D gene ambiguous. The germline V gene has CDR1 SNHLY and CDR2 FYNNEI. There are 14 residues in the CDR3. V dropped 2 bases and J dropped 3 bases, with 9 bases sitting between them.

The chain joins TRBV6-5 to TRBJ2-3; D not resolved. The CDR3 sequence is 13 residues long. V was clipped by 5 bases and J by 2 bases, with 8 bases between them. The germline gives CDR1 MNHEY, CDR2 SVGAGI. The CDR3 nucleotides are TGTGCCAGCAGTAAAGGGCCCACAGATACGCAGTATTTT. Protein: CASSKGPTDTQYF.

The rearrangement links TRBV2 to TRBJ1-2; 8 bases match TRBD1. CDR1 SNHLY and CDR2 FYNNEI come from the germline V gene. After removal of 2 bases from V and 2 bases from J, the junction contained 7 bases not matched to a gene. The CDR3 runs to 16 residues. The CDR3 DNA follows: TGTGCCAGCAGTGAATACACAGGGGGGGGGAACTATGGCTACACCTTC. Translating gives CASSEYTGGGNYGYTF. Combining the CDR3 with reference TRBV2 and TRBJ1-2 gives the whole variable domain EPEVTQTPSHQVTQMGQEVILRCVPISNHLYFYWYRQILGQKVEFLVSFYNNEISEKSEIFDDQFSVERPDGSNFTLKIRSTKLEDSAMYFCASSEYTGGGNYGYTFGSGTRLTVV.

A few counts support this clone. The chain carries TRBV28 and TRBJ1-5; D unresolved. The CDR3 has 14 residues. Per germline, CDR1 MDHEN and CDR2 SYDVKM. The germline V and J ends were trimmed by 1 base and 7 bases, with 11 bases remaining between them. CDR3 sequence reads: CASSLLAGLQPQHF. CDR3 DNA sequence: TGTGCCAGCAGTTTATTAGCCGGGCTCCAGCCCCAGCATTTT.

This chain connects TRBV6-1 to TRBJ2-7; no definite D call. Germline-derived CDR1 and CDR2 are MNHNS and SASEGT. This CDR3 has 12 residues. Trimming took off 0 bases at V and 3 bases at J, with 3 bases between the two ends. The CDR3 region is CASSEARYEQYF. The DNA for the CDR3 is TGTGCCAGCAGTGAAGCGCGCTACGAGCAGTACTTC.

In this sample, this clone turned up many times. The chain uses TRBV14 and TRBJ2-4; possible D gene TRBD1, 6 bases. Germline assignment: CDR1 SGHDN and CDR2 FVKESK. V dropped 5 bases and J dropped 3 bases, with 11 bases sitting between them. This CDR3 has 14 residues. This CDR3 is CASSDQGFKNIQYF. As DNA, the CDR3 is TGTGCCAGCAGCGACCAGGGGTTCAAAAACATTCAGTACTTC.

The V gene is TRBV9, the J gene TRBJ1-2; the D gene is possibly TRBD1 (5 bases). The CDR3 has 14 residues. Trimming removed 4 bases from V and 8 bases from J, with 18 bases in between. Germline V CDR1 and CDR2: SGDLS, YYNGEE. This CDR3 is CASSTGGGGRGYTF. The CDR3 bases are TGTGCCAGCAGCACAGGTGGAGGCGGTAGGGGCTACACCTTC.

The gene calls are TRBV4-2 and TRBJ2-3, with a weak D call TRBD1 (5 bases). Germline V gene sequence: CDR1 LGHNA, CDR2 YNFKEQ. V shed 0 bases and J shed 3 bases, with 10 bases lying between them. The CDR3 is made up of 15 amino acids. The CDR3 region is CASSQESQGTDTQYF. In DNA, the CDR3 is TGTGCCAGCAGCCAAGAGTCGCAGGGAACAGATACGCAGTATTTT.

The CDR3 nucleotides are TGTGCCAGCAGTCAACCCAAGACAGGGTCGAGGGAGCTGTTTTTT. This translates into CASSQPKTGSRELFF. V gene TRBV6-1 combines with J gene TRBJ2-2, with TRBD1 identical over 7 bases. V trimming: 5 bases; J trimming: 9 bases; junction bases outside the gene matches: 12. CDR3 length: 15 amino acids. Germline V gene lookup returns CDR1 MNHNS and CDR2 SASEGT.

This clone ranks as medium-sized. The chain combines TRBV4-2 with TRBJ2-1, with TRBD1 as a possible D gene (6 bases). This CDR3 spans 14 amino acids. V was cut by 4 bases and J by 4 bases, with 11 bases left in between. The germline CDR1 and CDR2 sequences are LGHNA and YNFKEQ. This CDR3 is CASSPMDSYNEQFF. The CDR3 DNA reads as TGTGCCAGCAGCCCGATGGACAGTTACAATGAGCAGTTCTTC.

The chain joins TRBV5-4 to TRBJ1-2; the match to TRBD1 covers 9 bases. Trimming at V came to 0 bases and at J to 4 bases, leaving 4 bases not matched to a gene. CDR1 and CDR2 (germline): SGHNT, YYREEE (reference sequence). The CDR3 is 15 amino acids. The DNA of the CDR3 is TGTGCCAGCAGCTTGGGGACAGGGGCCCTCTATGGCTACACCTTC. Translating it yields CASSLGTGALYGYTF.

This clone was seen only a few times. The V call is TRBV29-1, the J call TRBJ2-3; 8 bases match TRBD2. The ends lost 7 bases at V and 3 bases at J; junction bases unmatched: 9. The CDR3 has 14 amino acids. Germline V gene sequence: CDR1 SQVTM, CDR2 ANQGSEA. The CDR3 spells CSASPGLGTDTQYF. The DNA for the CDR3 is TGCAGCGCCTCACCGGGACTAGGTACAGATACGCAGTATTTT.

The chain employs TRBV10-1 and TRBJ2-3; D is unclear. Germline CDR1 reads WNHNN; CDR2 reads SYGVQD (reference sequence). The CDR3 length is 12 residues. V shed 6 bases and J shed 0 bases, with 4 bases lying between them. CDR3 nucleotides: TGCGCCAGCAGGGGAAGCACAGATACGCAGTATTTT. The encoded protein is CASRGSTDTQYF.

This clone was seen a handful of times. The chain has TRBV30 and TRBJ2-3; 8 bases line up with TRBD2. The V and J ends lost 0 bases and 3 bases, in that order; junction bases with no gene match: 8. Germline V gene data show CDR1 as GTSNPN and CDR2 as SVGIG (reference sequence). The CDR3 is 16 residues long. CDR3 DNA: TGTGCCTGGAGTGTATCGGGGGGGGGCCATACAGATACGCAGTATTTT. As protein: CAWSVSGGGHTDTQYF.

The chain recombines TRBV11-2 with TRBJ1-1; D unclear. CDR3 length equals 17 residues. Trimming removed 3 bases at V and 0 bases at J, with 17 bases between. CDR1 is SGHAT, CDR2 FQNNGV, per germline. CDR3 coding DNA: TGTGCCAGCAGCTTGGGTATGCGGGGAGCTGTGAACACTGAAGCTTTCTTT. Translating it yields CASSLGMRGAVNTEAFF.

This clone rates as medium-sized. This CDR3 is CASSDRVDSPLHF. The CDR3 DNA is TGTGCCAGCAGTGACAGGGTAGATTCACCCCTCCACTTT. The chain uses TRBV6-5 and TRBJ1-6; 7 bases are shared with TRBD1. This CDR3 is 13 amino acids long. With 5 bases clipped from V and 8 bases from J, the junction kept 3 bases outside the gene matches. From germline, CDR1 is MNHEY and CDR2 SVGAGI.

There are many counts of this clone. The V and J genes are TRBV19 and TRBJ2-1, with 9 nucleotides matching TRBD2. The CDR3 extends over 15 amino acids. The V gene's germline CDR1 is LNHDA and CDR2 SQIVND (reference sequence). The V gene end was trimmed by 1 base and the J gene end by 5 bases; junction bases not matched to a gene: 3. The CDR3, as DNA: TGTGCCAGTAGTATAGCTAGCGGGGTTAACAATGAGCAGTTCTTC. Encoded protein: CASSIASGVNNEQFF.

This rearrangement joins TRBV7-9 to TRBJ1-2, with a possible D match to TRBD1 (5 bases). CDR3 size: 15 residues. The germline V gene encodes CDR1 SEHNR and CDR2 FQNEAQ (reference sequence). The ends were cut back, 0 bases at V and 3 bases at J, with 11 bases in the middle. The CDR3 DNA reads as TGTGCCAGCAGCTTAGCGTGGGGCGACGACTATGGCTACACCTTC. This encodes CASSLAWGDDYGYTF.